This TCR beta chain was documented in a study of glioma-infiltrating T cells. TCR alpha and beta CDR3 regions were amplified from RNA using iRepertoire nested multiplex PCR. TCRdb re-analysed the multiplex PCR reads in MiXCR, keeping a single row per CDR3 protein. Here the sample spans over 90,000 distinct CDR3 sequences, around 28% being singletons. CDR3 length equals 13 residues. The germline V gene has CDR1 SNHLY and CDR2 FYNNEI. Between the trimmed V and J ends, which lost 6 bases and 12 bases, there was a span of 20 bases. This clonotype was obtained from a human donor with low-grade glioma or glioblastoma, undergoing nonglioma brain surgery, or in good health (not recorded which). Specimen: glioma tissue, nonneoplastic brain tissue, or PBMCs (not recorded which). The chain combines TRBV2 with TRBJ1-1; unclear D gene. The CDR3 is CASRAFGVSVSFF. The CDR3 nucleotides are TGTGCCAGCAGAGCATTCGGGGTCTCTGTATCTTTCTTT.